A single sample gave rise to the 13 T cell receptor beta chains below, sequenced in a study of blood T cell repertoires in COVID-19 (dated by TCRdb to the early 2020s). The receptor library was made with the immunoSEQ multiplex PCR assay. In its TCRdb copy, this immuneACCESS table keeps in-frame sequences only and misses some clones. Where compared with another copy, unresolved V genes explain less than half of these, and the others have no known cause. This sample has approximately 26,000 clones in its table, and about 76% of those were observed once. The top ten hold roughly 16% of the sample. The sequenced material came from peripheral blood. Receptor source: a man older than 75 with active or convalescent COVID-19.

V gene TRBV6-2 or TRBV6-3 combines with J gene TRBJ2-7; D perhaps matches TRBD1 (6 bases). The CDR3 consists of 14 residues. Germline loops: CDR1 MNHEY, CDR2 SVGEGT. V was cut by 5 bases and J by 2 bases, with 13 bases left in between. The CDR3 reads CASSQVGTTYEQYF. For the CDR3, the DNA is TGTGCCAGCAGTCAAGTCGGGACAACCTACGAGCAGTACTTC.

The CDR3 here is CASSPRTSGGASSYNEQFF. The CDR3 region has the DNA TGTGCCAGCTCACCCCGGACTAGCGGGGGGGCAAGCTCCTACAATGAGCAGTTCTTC. V and J are TRBV18 and TRBJ2-1; 15 bases line up with TRBD2. The CDR3 has 19 amino acids. In germline, CDR1 is KGHSH, CDR2 LQKENI. J lost 0 bases, V lost 3 bases, and 6 bases had no gene match.

The chain uses TRBV6-5 and TRBJ1-3; 8 bases are shared with TRBD1. The V gene's germline CDR1 is MNHEY and CDR2 SVGAGI. There are 14 residues in the CDR3. J gave up 0 bases and V 7 bases, and 2 bases lay outside the gene matches. The CDR3 here is CASMTGASGNTIYF. CDR3 nucleotide sequence: TGTGCCAGCATGACAGGGGCCTCTGGAAACACCATATATTTT.

This clone has more than one count but fewer than ten. The chain has TRBV5-5 and TRBJ2-7; D is possibly TRBD2 (6 bases). There are 11 residues in the CDR3. Looked up from germline, CDR1 is SGHKS and CDR2 is YYEKEE (reference sequence). V lost 4 bases, J lost 8 bases, and 10 bases lay in between. The CDR3 is CASSRERKQYF. The CDR3 DNA sequence: TGTGCCAGCAGCCGGGAGCGGAAGCAGTACTTC.

The chain joins TRBV4-2 to TRBJ1-2; TRBD1 might be the D (5 bases). Trimming shortened V by 1 base and J by 4 bases, and 16 bases separated the two germline ends. Germline-derived CDR1 and CDR2 are LGHNA and YNFKEQ. The CDR3 has 16 residues. The CDR3 DNA is TGTGCCAGCAGCCAAGGGTATCAGGGAAGCAGCTATGGCTACACCTTC. Protein sequence: CASSQGYQGSSYGYTF.

The chain combines TRBV7-9 with TRBJ1-4; D might be TRBD1 (5 bases). Germline CDR1 and CDR2: SEHNR and FQNEAQ (reference sequence). The CDR3 has 15 residues. Trimming left V 4 bases short and J 5 bases short, with 14 bases between. CDR3: CASSSPQEKNEKLFF. For the CDR3, the DNA is TGTGCCAGCAGCTCCCCACAGGAGAAGAATGAAAAACTGTTTTTT.

V gene TRBV6-5 combines with J gene TRBJ2-3; possibly TRBD1 for D (5 bases). V gave up 6 bases and J gave up 0 bases, with 10 bases separating them. Germline V gene lookup returns CDR1 MNHEY and CDR2 SVGAGI. This CDR3 has 14 amino acids. Here the CDR3 DNA reads TGTGCCAGCAGAATGACAGAAAGCACAGATACGCAGTATTTT. Translation gives CASRMTESTDTQYF.

The V gene is TRBV15, the J gene TRBJ1-5; D is uncertain. V was pared by 0 bases and J by 0 bases, with 12 bases between. This CDR3 region has 17 residues. Germline CDR1 LNHNV, CDR2 YYDKDF (reference sequence). CDR3 amino acids: CATSRDPRDSSNQPQHF. The CDR3 DNA reads as TGTGCCACCAGCAGAGATCCTCGGGATTCTAGCAATCAGCCCCAGCATTTT.

V gene TRBV24-1 combines with J gene TRBJ2-2, with D maybe TRBD1 (5 bases). The CDR3 spans 14 residues. CDR1 KGHDR and CDR2 SFDVKD come from the germline V gene. V shed 4 bases and J shed 5 bases, with 10 bases lying between them. The CDR3 here is CATSDRVKTGELFF. In DNA form, the CDR3 reads TGTGCCACCAGTGACAGGGTGAAGACCGGGGAGCTGTTTTTT.

The CDR3 nucleotides are TGTGCCAGCATACTAGCGGGAGGGCCGACCTACGAGCAGTACTTC. Translated: CASILAGGPTYEQYF. The V gene is TRBV28, the J gene TRBJ2-7, with 13 bases aligning to TRBD2. Germline CDR1 reads MDHEN; CDR2 reads SYDVKM. V lost 7 bases and J lost 2; bases outside the gene matches: 5. The CDR3 has 15 residues.

The chain links TRBV6-1 to TRBJ1-5; D not resolved. V was trimmed by 4 bases and J by 1 base, leaving 14 bases between them. This CDR3 contains 16 residues. The germline CDR1 and CDR2 sequences are MNHNS and SASEGT. The CDR3 bases are TGTGCCAGCAGTGGGGAGTCTCCGGTAAGCAATCAGCCCCAGCATTTT. Translation: CASSGESPVSNQPQHF.

V and J are TRBV6-1 and TRBJ1-1, with 7 bases fitting TRBD1. CDR3 length: 13 residues. Germline assignment: CDR1 MNHNS and CDR2 SASEGT. The junction had 5 bases not matched to a gene; V was cut back by 5 bases and J by 5 bases. The CDR3 protein is CASSHPTGTEAFF. CDR3 DNA: TGTGCCAGCAGTCACCCGACAGGGACTGAAGCTTTCTTT.

This sequence joins TRBV6-1 and TRBJ1-2, with a tentative D call TRBD1 (6 bases). CDR1 MNHNS and CDR2 SASEGT come from the germline V gene. The CDR3 runs 14 residues. V was trimmed by 1 base and J by 6 bases, leaving 12 bases between them. The CDR3 DNA follows: TGTGCCAGCAGTGAAGGGGCCAAGGGGGATGGCTACACCTTC. Translated, it gives CASSEGAKGDGYTF.